This TCR beta chain was obtained from a study of blood T cell repertoires in COVID-19. About the research overall: Spain, Italy and the United States supplied samples that represented acute and convalescent COVID-19. Nucleic acid was either cDNA or gDNA, and it came from T cells, B-cell-depleted T cells, or PBMCs.

Germline-derived CDR1 and CDR2 are LGHDT and YNNKEL (reference sequence). Trimming cost V 6 bases and J 4 bases, with 13 bases left between them. CDR3 size: 13 residues. The data were produced by immunoSEQ multiplex PCR, yet TCRdb's version contains in-frame clones alone and is incomplete. Of 250,000 to 350,000 clones listed, 88% were seen once; the top ten hold over 9%. This clone has just one count. The receptor was derived from a woman in her twenties or thirties with COVID-19, enrolled during active disease. The rearrangement uses TRBV3-1 (or the pseudogene TRBV3-2) and TRBJ2-7, with a weak D call TRBD1 (6 bases). Material for sequencing was peripheral blood. The CDR3: CASSRLRGYEQYF. The DNA for the CDR3 is TGTGCCAGCAGTCGACTCAGGGGATACGAGCAGTACTTC.